This TCR beta chain was captured by sequencing in a study of T cell changes during pregnancy in multiple sclerosis. The CDR3 has 14 residues. V lost 6 bases and J 0 bases, leaving 11 bases between the germline ends. The germline V gene encodes CDR1 MDHEN and CDR2 SYDVKM. The method was immunoSEQ multiplex PCR; TCRdb's version includes in-frame clones alone and lacks a portion of them. The data contain approximately 34,000 clones, roughly nine tenths of them singletons. The rearrangement joins TRBV28 to TRBJ1-1; D may be TRBD1 (5 bases). Sequencing used CD4+ T cells from peripheral blood mononuclear cells, obtained after pregnancy. This clonotype was sampled from a female donor with multiple sclerosis, enrolled in a pregnancy study. CDR3 region: CASRIAGVNTEAFF. CDR3 sequence (DNA): TGTGCCAGCAGGATAGCGGGGGTGAACACTGAAGCTTTCTTT.